What follows is one T cell receptor (beta chain) and its context. The data originate from a study of technical replicates of blood from a handful of donors. Some clones are missing from TCRdb's copy, which holds only in-frame ones; the method was immunoSEQ multiplex PCR. Altogether some 77,000 clones are present, roughly 91% being singletons, with the ten largest covering 0.39%. The sample consisted of T cells isolated from PBMCs. The sequence was obtained from a human donor in good health.

The CDR3 DNA follows: TGTGCCAGCGCTGGGACAGGCTTCTCTTCTCGCTACACCTTC. Translation gives CASAGTGFSSRYTF. The chain has TRBV27 and TRBJ1-2, with TRBD1 identical over 8 bases. Trimming cost V 8 bases and J 9 bases; bases outside gene matches: 14. This CDR3 comprises 14 residues. Looked up from germline, CDR1 is MNHEY and CDR2 is SMNVEV (reference sequence).